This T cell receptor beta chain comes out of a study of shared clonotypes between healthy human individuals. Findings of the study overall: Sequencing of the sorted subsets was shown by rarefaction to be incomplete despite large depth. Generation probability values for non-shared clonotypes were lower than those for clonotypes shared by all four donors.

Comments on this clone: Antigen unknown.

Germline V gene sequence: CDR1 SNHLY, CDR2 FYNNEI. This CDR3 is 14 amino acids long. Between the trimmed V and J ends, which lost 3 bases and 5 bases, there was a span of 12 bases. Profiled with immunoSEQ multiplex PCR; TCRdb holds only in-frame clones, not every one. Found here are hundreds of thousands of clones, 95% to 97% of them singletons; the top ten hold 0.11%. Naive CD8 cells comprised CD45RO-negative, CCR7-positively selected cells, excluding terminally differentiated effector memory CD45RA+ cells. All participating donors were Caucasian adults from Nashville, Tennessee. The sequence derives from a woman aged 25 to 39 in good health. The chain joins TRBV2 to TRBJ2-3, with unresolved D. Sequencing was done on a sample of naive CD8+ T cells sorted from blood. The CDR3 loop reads CASSERQARDTQYF. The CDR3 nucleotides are TGTGCCAGCAGTGAGAGGCAGGCGAGAGATACGCAGTATTTT.